This T cell receptor (beta chain) was captured by sequencing in a study of beta chain features in type 1 diabetes. In total, each donor contributed a single heparinised blood draw that averaged roughly 100 mL. Each population that was sorted was more than 95% pure. Expressed TCRB transcripts got sequenced, as all isolated RNA was reverse transcribed. Clones were sequenced by immunoSEQ multiplex PCR, and TCRdb holds only the in-frame ones, with some missing. The sample comprises around 690,000 clones, around 11% of which are singletons, and more than 0.1% rests with the top ten. Study results and caveats: For Type 1 diabetes patients, all four CD4+ subsets carried TCRB CDR3s that were moderately but significantly shorter.

This clone was detected a few times. The antigen remains undetermined. Sequenced material: naive CD4+ T cells from blood. This receptor was obtained from a man aged 25 to 45 with type 1 diabetes.

The CDR3 reads CAWSARTLSYNSPLHF. CDR3 nucleotides: TGTGCCTGGAGTGCTCGGACACTTTCCTATAATTCACCCCTCCACTTT. The chain carries TRBV30 and TRBJ1-6, with a tentative D call TRBD1 (5 bases). V lost 1 base and J 1 base, leaving 11 bases between the germline ends. CDR1 GTSNPN and CDR2 SVGIG come from the germline V gene (reference sequence). The CDR3 consists of 16 residues.